The TCR beta chain described here comes from a study of cytomegalovirus exposure and HLA in healthy donors. Study findings and constraints: Solely CMV serostatus was available to characterize immune exposure. Most of the TCR beta V segments (in an earlier analysis) were productive either about 87% or about 30% of the time. Indistinguishable V segments, including TRBV6-2 and TRBV6-3, were excluded.

The PCR was carried out with 60 Vbeta primers and 13 Jbeta primers. Produced via immunoSEQ multiplex PCR; TCRdb's table is partial and in-frame only. Of 100,000 to 140,000 clones in the sample, about 85% are singletons; the top ten hold 2% to 2.5%. Likely unrecorded immune exposures existed in these nominally healthy donors. V lost 3 bases and J 2 bases, leaving 8 bases between the germline ends. Per the germline V gene, CDR1 is MNHNS and CDR2 is SASEGT. The CDR3 sequence is 13 residues long. In the case of this clone: Its antigen is not identified.

The rearrangement links TRBV6-1 to TRBJ2-7; D uncertain. The sample taken for sequencing was PBMCs. The TCR was taken from a man aged 30-40 years in good health and CMV-seronegative. Written as DNA, the CDR3 is TGTGCCAGCAGTGATTGGCTTCCCTACGAGCAGTACTTC. It specifies CASSDWLPYEQYF.